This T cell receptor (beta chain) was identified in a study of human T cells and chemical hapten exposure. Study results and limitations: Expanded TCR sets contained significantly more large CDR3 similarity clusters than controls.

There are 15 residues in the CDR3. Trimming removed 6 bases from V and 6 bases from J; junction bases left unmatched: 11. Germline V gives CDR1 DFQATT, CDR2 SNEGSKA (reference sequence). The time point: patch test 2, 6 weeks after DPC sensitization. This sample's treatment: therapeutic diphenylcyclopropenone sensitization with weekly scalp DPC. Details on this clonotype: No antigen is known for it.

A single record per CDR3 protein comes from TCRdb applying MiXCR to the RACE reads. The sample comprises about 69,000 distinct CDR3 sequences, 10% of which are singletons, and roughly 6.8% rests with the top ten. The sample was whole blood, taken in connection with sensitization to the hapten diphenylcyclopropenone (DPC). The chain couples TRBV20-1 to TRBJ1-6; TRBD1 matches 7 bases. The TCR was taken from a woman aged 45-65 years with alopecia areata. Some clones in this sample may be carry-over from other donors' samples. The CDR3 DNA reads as TGCAGTGCGACCAGGGACAGCGGGGCTAATTCACCCCTCCACTTT. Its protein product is CSATRDSGANSPLHF.